The 5 T cell receptor beta chains listed next were all sequenced from one sample in a study of shared clonotypes between healthy human individuals. The data were produced by immunoSEQ multiplex PCR, yet TCRdb's version contains in-frame clones alone and is incomplete. The sample consists of roughly 2.4 million clones, approximately 94% of them appearing once. Sequencing was performed on naive CD4+ T cells sorted from blood. Subset reported: CD45RA+ positively selected. Source of these receptors: a man in his late teens or twenties in good health.

V gene TRBV5-1 combines with J gene TRBJ1-4; D is perhaps TRBD1 (5 bases). The CDR3 is 16 amino acids. CDR1 is SGHRS, CDR2 YFSETQ, per germline. Trimming cost V 0 bases and J 7 bases, with 16 bases left between them. The CDR3 sequence: CASSLAGTAVTEKLFF. The CDR3 DNA is TGCGCCAGCAGCTTGGCGGGGACGGCAGTAACTGAAAAACTGTTTTTT.

In its sample, this clone was seen once. The chain employs TRBV5-4 and TRBJ1-2; 10 bases are a match to TRBD1. Germline CDR1 is SGHNT and CDR2 is YYREEE (reference sequence). This CDR3 is built from 16 residues. V dropped 4 bases and J dropped 0; count of bases not matched to a gene: 6. The CDR3 loop reads CASSGGTGETNYGYTF. CDR3 DNA: TGTGCCAGCAGCGGAGGGACAGGGGAGACTAACTATGGCTACACCTTC. The full variable domain, completed using reference TRBV5-4 and TRBJ1-2, is ETGVTQSPTHLIKTRGQQVTLRCSSQSGHNTVSWYQQALGQGPQFIFQYYREEENGRGNFPPRFSGLQFPNYSSELNVNALELDDSALYLCASSGGTGETNYGYTFGSGTRLTVV.

The rearrangement links TRBV6-5 to TRBJ1-6; D perhaps matches TRBD1 (5 bases). Germline CDR1 is MNHEY and CDR2 is SVGAGI. CDR3 size: 15 residues. V was trimmed by 8 bases and J by 7 bases, leaving 18 bases between them. The CDR3 region has the DNA TGTGCCAGCGGTGGCGCGGGGCTAGGGAATTCACCCCTCCACTTT. It encodes CASGGAGLGNSPLHF.

This sequence joins TRBV9 and TRBJ2-1; 11 bases are shared with TRBD2. From germline, CDR1 is SGDLS and CDR2 YYNGEE. J gave up 4 bases and V 2 bases, and 14 bases lay outside the gene matches. CDR3 length: 19 residues. CDR3 residues: CASSVVATLAGGSYNEQFF. CDR3 DNA: TGTGCCAGCAGCGTTGTGGCGACGCTAGCGGGGGGTTCATACAATGAGCAGTTCTTC.

This clone was recorded only once. The chain couples TRBV6-1 to TRBJ2-7; D tentatively reads TRBD1 or TRBD2 (5 bases each). Germline V gene sequence: CDR1 MNHNS, CDR2 SASEGT. Trimming pared 0 bases from V and 2 bases from J, leaving 11 bases between. This CDR3 is 15 amino acids long. The CDR3 here is CASSEAGTVTYEQYF. The DNA for the CDR3 is TGTGCCAGCAGTGAAGCGGGGACGGTGACCTACGAGCAGTACTTC.